The rows below give T cell receptor beta chains drawn from one sample of a study of OX40 agonist ivuxolimab in advanced cancers. Produced via immunoSEQ multiplex PCR; TCRdb's table is partial and in-frame only. The table records about 72,000 clones, around 91% of them present only once. The sequences come from CD4+ or CD8+ T cells sorted from blood, collected in a trial of the OX40 agonist ivuxolimab. These receptors originate from an adult with an advanced solid tumor such as melanoma, head and neck, liver or kidney cancer. CDR3s include the opening cysteine and the closing phenylalanine or tryptophan. The D gene is left open where the match is weak. Only some rows state a clone size, as once, few, many or a class for expanded clones.

clone_size	j_call	d_call	v_call	cdr3_nt	cdr3_aa
NA	TRBJ2-1	NA	TRBV2	TGTGCCAGCAGTGTCAGGGGAGGGCAGTTCTTC	CASSVRGGQFF
NA	TRBJ2-6	NA	TRBV19	TGTGCCAGTAGTATCGAAGGTTCTGGTGGGGCCAACGTCCTGACTTTC	CASSIEGSGGANVLTF
NA	TRBJ2-3	TRBD1	TRBV6-1	TGTGCCAGCAGTGCGACAGGGACCGCAGATACGCAGTATTTT	CASSATGTADTQYF
once	TRBJ1-4	NA	TRBV18	TGTGCCAGCTCACCAGTCGCAACTAATGAAAAACTGTTTTTT	CASSPVATNEKLFF
NA	TRBJ2-1	NA	TRBV19	TGTGCCAGTAGTGCCTACAGGGATCACAATGAGCAGTTCTTC	CASSAYRDHNEQFF
NA	TRBJ2-2	NA	TRBV11-2	TGTGCCAGCAGCTTATTGCCAGTGAACACCGGGGAGCTGTTTTTT	CASSLLPVNTGELFF
NA	TRBJ2-2	NA	TRBV27	TGTGCCAGCAGTTTCAGGGTGAACACCGGGGAGCTGTTTTTT	CASSFRVNTGELFF
NA	TRBJ2-7	NA	TRBV7-2	TGTGCCAGCATCGATTCAATACAGGAAGGCACCTACGAGCAGTACTTC	CASIDSIQEGTYEQYF
NA	TRBJ1-5	NA	TRBV19	TGTGCCAGTAATTCAGGGAATGTCGGCAATCAGCCCCAGCATTTT	CASNSGNVGNQPQHF
NA	TRBJ1-1	NA	TRBV6-6	TGTGCCAGCAGTTACTCGGGCACCCCGGGGACTGAAGCTTTCTTT	CASSYSGTPGTEAFF
NA	TRBJ1-1	NA	TRBV7-9	TGTGCCAGCAGCTTAGCCCTGAACACTGAAGCTTTCTTT	CASSLALNTEAFF
NA	TRBJ2-7	NA	TRBV10-1	TGCGCCAGCAGTCCTCGGACCAGCCTGGCCTACGAGCAGTACTTC	CASSPRTSLAYEQYF
few	TRBJ2-1	TRBD2	TRBV27	TGTGCCAGCAGTTTAATAGCGGGATCCCTCAATGAGCAGTTCTTC	CASSLIAGSLNEQFF
NA	TRBJ2-7	TRBD1	TRBV7-8	TGTGCCAGCAGCCGAGGCTGGGACGACAGGGGAATCGAGCAGTACTTC	CASSRGWDDRGIEQYF
NA	TRBJ1-1	NA	TRBV4-1	TGCGCCAGCAGCCGGAGAGGGCTGAACACTGAAGCTTTCTTT	CASSRRGLNTEAFF
NA	TRBJ1-5	NA	TRBV19	TGTGCCAGTAGCGACTTACAGGGTAGGAATCAGCCCCAGCATTTT	CASSDLQGRNQPQHF
NA	TRBJ2-4	TRBD2	TRBV19	TGTGCCAGTAGTAGTGCAGCGGGGCTAGCCAAAAACATTCAGTACTTC	CASSSAAGLAKNIQYF
once	TRBJ2-5	NA	TRBV6-1	TGTGCCAGCAACAGGAGAGGGTTAGGAGAGACCCAGTACTTC	CASNRRGLGETQYF
NA	TRBJ2-4	NA	TRBV30	TGTGCCTGGTTCGAGGTTTATCCCAAAAACATTCAGTACTTC	CAWFEVYPKNIQYF
NA	TRBJ2-7	NA	TRBV6-6	TGTGCCAGCAGTTACTTGAGCAGGGAGAGTTCCGAGCAGTACTTC	CASSYLSRESSEQYF
NA	TRBJ1-5	TRBD1	TRBV28	TGTGCCAGCAGTTTTGTAGGGGGCTATAGCAATCAGCCCCAGCATTTT	CASSFVGGYSNQPQHF
NA	TRBJ1-4	TRBD1	TRBV7-8	TGTGCCACGGCGGACAGGACTAATGAAAAACTGTTTTTT	CATADRTNEKLFF
NA	TRBJ2-7	NA	TRBV27	TGTGCCAGCAGTATCCGGGACGGATTAGGCGAGCAGTACTTC	CASSIRDGLGEQYF
once	TRBJ1-4	NA	TRBV6-5	TGTGCCAGCAGTTATACGGGTGCAACTAATGAAAAACTGTTTTTT	CASSYTGATNEKLFF
NA	TRBJ2-7	NA	TRBV5-4	TGTGCCAGCAGCTTGGGTAAACAGTCAGCGGGCGAGCAGTACTTC	CASSLGKQSAGEQYF
NA	TRBJ1-6	NA	TRBV27	TGTGCCAGCAGGGCGGACCAAATGAGCTCCTATAATTCACCCCTCCACTTT	CASRADQMSSYNSPLHF
once	TRBJ2-3	TRBD2	TRBV9	TGTGCCAGCAGCGTAAGGGGACTAGCTCTGGGAAGCACAGATACGCAGTATTTT	CASSVRGLALGSTDTQYF
NA	TRBJ2-7	NA	TRBV7-9	TGTGCCAGCAGCTTAGAAGGTATCTCCTACGAGCAGTACTTC	CASSLEGISYEQYF
NA	TRBJ1-5	NA	TRBV30	TGTGCCTGGAGTGTAGGGGGGACCTTTTATAGCAATCAGCCCCAGCATTTT	CAWSVGGTFYSNQPQHF
NA	TRBJ2-3	TRBD1	TRBV18	TGTGCCAGCTCACCACAAACAGGGGGCTACACAGATACGCAGTATTTT	CASSPQTGGYTDTQYF
NA	TRBJ1-1	TRBD1	TRBV11-3	TGTGCCAGCAGCTTAGAACAGTGGGGACAGGGGGACACTGAAGCTTTCTTT	CASSLEQWGQGDTEAFF
NA	TRBJ2-1	NA	TRBV1	TGCACCAGCAGACCCCGACAGGGCTACTCCTACAATGAGCAGTTCTTC	CTSRPRQGYSYNEQFF